The rows below give T cell receptor beta chains drawn from one sample of a study of blood T cell repertoires in COVID-19. Produced via immunoSEQ multiplex PCR; TCRdb's table is partial and in-frame only. The sample includes roughly 200,000 clones, roughly 81% of them seen just once. Sequencing was done on a sample of peripheral blood. These receptors were obtained from a woman of 80 years or more with acute or convalescent COVID-19. The CDR3 runs from the conserved cysteine through the conserved F or W. The order of the fields is V gene, D gene, J gene, clone size, CDR3 length, CDR3 protein, CDR3 DNA. D genes are given only for firm matches. Where a row states a size, it is once, few, many or the class of an expanded clone; other rows omit it.

>TRBV10-3|NA|TRBJ2-5|NA|13
CAISELRQETQYF
TGTGCCATCAGTGAGTTGAGGCAAGAGACCCAGTACTTC
>TRBV10-1|NA|TRBJ1-2|NA|13
CASSAARSYGYTF
TGCGCCAGCAGTGCAGCTCGGAGCTATGGCTACACCTTC
>TRBV29-1|TRBD1|TRBJ1-2|NA|12
CSVSTGLYGYTF
TGCAGCGTATCGACAGGGCTCTATGGCTACACCTTC
>TRBV19|NA|TRBJ2-4|NA|15
CASSPVLLAKNIQYF
TGTGCCAGTAGTCCCGTTCTACTAGCCAAAAACATTCAGTACTTC
>TRBV19|NA|TRBJ2-7|NA|13
CASSIQGGYEQYF
TGTGCCAGTAGTATTCAGGGGGGATACGAGCAGTACTTC
>TRBV28|NA|TRBJ2-2|NA|12
CASIESTGELFF
TGTGCCAGCATCGAGTCTACCGGGGAGCTGTTTTTT
>TRBV5-6|TRBD1|TRBJ2-3|few|14
CASSWDRGTDTQYF
TGTGCCAGCAGTTGGGACAGGGGCACAGATACGCAGTATTTT
>TRBV5-1|TRBD1|TRBJ2-7|NA|17
CASSLDDFGTGLYEQYF
TGCGCCAGCAGCTTGGATGACTTTGGGACAGGCCTTTATGAGCAGTACTTC
>TRBV18|TRBD2|TRBJ2-1|NA|18
CASSPPGTSVGIYNEQFF
TGTGCCAGCTCACCCCCTGGGACTAGCGTAGGTATCTACAATGAGCAGTTCTTC
>TRBV7-8|NA|TRBJ2-7|few|12
CASSFLVYEQYF
TGTGCCAGCAGCTTCCTAGTCTACGAGCAGTACTTC
>TRBV11-2|TRBD2|TRBJ2-3|NA|19
CASSLDPPGLAGAPDTQYF
TGTGCCAGCAGCTTAGATCCCCCGGGACTAGCGGGAGCCCCAGATACGCAGTATTTT
>TRBV27|TRBD2|TRBJ2-2|NA|19
CASSGRLAGGYLSTGELFF
TGTGCCAGCAGTGGACGACTAGCGGGAGGGTATTTAAGCACCGGGGAGCTGTTTTTT
>TRBV18|NA|TRBJ1-6|NA|16
CASSPTSGVRGSPLHF
TGTGCCAGCTCACCAACTTCAGGGGTAAGAGGATCACCCCTCCACTTT
>TRBV30|NA|TRBJ2-5|NA|15
CAWSVMWAGEETQYF
TGTGCCTGGAGTGTAATGTGGGCAGGGGAAGAGACCCAGTACTTC
>TRBV10-1|NA|TRBJ1-1|NA|17
CASSELAWGGASTEAFF
TGCGCCAGCAGTGAGCTGGCCTGGGGTGGGGCATCCACTGAAGCTTTCTTT
>TRBV11-2|NA|TRBJ1-2|NA|15
CASSLDEAGAIGYTF
TGTGCCAGCAGCTTAGATGAAGCAGGGGCAATCGGCTACACCTTC
>TRBV29-1|NA|TRBJ2-1|NA|16
CSVDSHVPTSYNEQFF
TGCAGCGTTGATTCTCATGTTCCTACCTCATACAATGAGCAGTTCTTC
>TRBV18|TRBD2|TRBJ2-1|NA|16
CASSQGLAELRNEQFF
TGTGCCAGCTCCCAGGGACTAGCGGAGCTTCGCAATGAGCAGTTCTTC
>TRBV11-2|NA|TRBJ2-2|NA|12
CASSAIYGELFF
TGTGCCAGCAGCGCGATCTATGGGGAGCTGTTTTTT
>TRBV27|NA|TRBJ1-4|NA|14
CASSLDRFNEKLFF
TGTGCCAGCAGTTTGGACAGATTTAATGAAAAACTGTTTTTT
>TRBV12-5|NA|TRBJ2-1|NA|13
CASGLAWSGEQFF
TGTGCTAGTGGTTTGGCCTGGAGCGGAGAGCAGTTCTTC
>TRBV30|NA|TRBJ1-1|once|17
CAWSGGLEGAEGVEAFF
TGTGCCTGGAGTGGGGGTTTGGAAGGGGCGGAAGGGGTTGAAGCTTTCTTT
>TRBV5-1|NA|TRBJ1-6|NA|16
CASSLGNRVVGSPLHF
TGCGCCAGCAGCTTGGGGAACAGGGTGGTCGGGTCACCCCTCCACTTT
>TRBV12-3/TRBV12-4|NA|TRBJ1-1|NA|13
CASRQEVNTEAFF
TGTGCCAGCAGACAAGAAGTGAACACTGAAGCTTTCTTT
>TRBV6-6|TRBD1|TRBJ2-2|NA|15
CASSYRQGTTGELFF
TGTGCCAGCAGTTACCGACAGGGTACTACCGGGGAGCTGTTTTTT
>TRBV18|TRBD2|TRBJ2-1|NA|15
CASSLMASGANEQFF
TGTGCCAGCTCACTAATGGCTAGCGGGGCCAATGAGCAGTTCTTC
>TRBV19|NA|TRBJ1-2|NA|16
CASSPSDSRAPYGYTF
TGTGCCAGTAGTCCCTCCGACAGCAGGGCTCCCTATGGCTACACCTTC
>TRBV30|TRBD1|TRBJ1-2|NA|13
CAWSTTTGDGYTF
TGTGCCTGGAGTACAACTACAGGGGATGGCTACACCTTC
>TRBV6-1|NA|TRBJ1-2|NA|16
CASSETRSGTAPGGTF
TGTGCCAGCAGTGAAACGAGGAGTGGGACGGCTCCGGGGGGGACCTTC
>TRBV4-3|NA|TRBJ1-1|NA|17
CASSQTLIRVGNTEAFF
TGCGCCAGCAGCCAGACCCTAATCCGGGTTGGGAACACTGAAGCTTTCTTT